This T cell receptor (beta chain) is from a study of T cell responses to AZD1222 COVID-19 vaccine. Study-level points and caveats: After two AZD1222 doses, spike-specific TCR breadth and depth rose versus day 0.

This clone was seen once. No antigen is known for it. Sequencing used immunoSEQ multiplex PCR; TCRdb keeps in-frame clones, though not all of them. The sample shows about 110,000 clones, approximately 89% of them seen only once. The receptor was isolated from an adult in good health. Here the sequenced sample was peripheral blood, taken on day 0 of MenACWY control vaccination.

CDR3 in DNA: TGTGCCAGTAGTTGGACAGGGGAATCCAATCAGCCCCAGCATTTT. Protein sequence: CASSWTGESNQPQHF. The chain recombines TRBV19 with TRBJ1-5; 9 positions agree with TRBD1. The ends lost 5 bases at V and 3 bases at J; junction bases unmatched: 5. This CDR3 is 15 amino acids long. The germline gives CDR1 LNHDA, CDR2 SQIVND (reference sequence).